Following are 5 T cell receptor beta chains from one sample sequenced in a study of OX40 agonist ivuxolimab in advanced cancers. The protocol was immunoSEQ multiplex PCR, while the TCRdb copy is restricted to in-frame clones and leaves out a portion. This table has 45,000 to 65,000 clones, around 93% appearing once. Sequencing used CD4+ or CD8+ T cells sorted from blood, obtained in a trial of the OX40 agonist ivuxolimab. The receptor set was obtained from an adult with an advanced solid tumor such as melanoma, head and neck, liver or kidney cancer.

V is TRBV27 and J is TRBJ1-2; no definite D call. V was pared by 8 bases and J by 4 bases, with 11 bases between. The CDR3 totals 12 residues. Germline CDR1 reads MNHEY; CDR2 reads SMNVEV (reference sequence). CDR3 region: CASGNQGYGYTF. The CDR3 coding sequence is TGTGCCAGCGGAAACCAAGGCTATGGCTACACCTTC.

The chain recombines TRBV14 with TRBJ2-5; possible D gene TRBD1, 5 bases. The germline CDR1 and CDR2 sequences are SGHDN and FVKESK. The V end lost 4 bases, the J end lost 4 bases, and 16 bases lay between the germline ends. The length of the CDR3 is 15 residues. In DNA, the CDR3 is TGTGCCAGCAGCCCTGGAGCAGTTCAGGGAGAGACCCAGTACTTC. It yields the protein CASSPGAVQGETQYF. The whole variable domain, filled in from reference TRBV14 and TRBJ2-5, reads EAGVTQFPSHSVIEKGQTVTLRCDPISGHDNLYWYRRVMGKEIKFLLHFVKESKQDESGMPNNRFLAERTGGTYSTLKVQPAELEDSGVYFCASSPGAVQGETQYFGPGTRLLVL.

The chain has TRBV19 and TRBJ2-1; D is unclear. The CDR3 totals 11 residues. V was trimmed by 8 bases and J by 1 base, leaving 3 bases between them. The germline CDR1 and CDR2 sequences are LNHDA and SQIVND (reference sequence). CDR3 loop: CASGSYNEQFF. The DNA of the CDR3 is TGTGCCAGTGGATCCTACAATGAGCAGTTCTTC.

This rearrangement joins TRBV11-2 to TRBJ1-3; the D is unclear. The CDR3 is 16 amino acids. Germline V gives CDR1 SGHAT, CDR2 FQNNGV. Trimming stripped 0 bases from V and 0 bases from J, with 9 bases between. The DNA of the CDR3 is TGTGCCAGCAGCTTAGATCGACCTTACTCTGGAAACACCATATATTTT. This encodes CASSLDRPYSGNTIYF.

The V call is TRBV9, the J call TRBJ2-3; D unclear. Germline-derived CDR1 and CDR2 are SGDLS and YYNGEE. V dropped 0 bases and J dropped 2 bases, with 7 bases sitting between them. The CDR3 length is 14 residues. The CDR3 nucleotides are TGTGCCAGCAGCGTAGCTCGCCTCACAGATACGCAGTATTTT. This gives the protein CASSVARLTDTQYF.